The 23 T cell receptor beta chains in this list originate from one sample, sequenced in a study of early stage breast cancer tumors. Method: immunoSEQ multiplex PCR; TCRdb's copy keeps in-frame clones and lacks some. The sample holds 6,500 to 8,000 clones, around 66% seen once. Sequenced: normal breast tissue next to the tumor. The receptors come from a person between 50 and 60 years old with breast cancer.

By share, this clone ranks as medium-sized. This chain links TRBV10-3 with TRBJ2-1; D not resolved. V gave up 3 bases and J gave up 5 bases, with 11 bases separating them. The length of the CDR3 is 14 residues. In germline, CDR1 is ENHRY, CDR2 SYGVKD. For the CDR3, the DNA is TGTGCCATCAGTGATGGCCCTGGGAACAATGAGCAGTTCTTC. Its protein product is CAISDGPGNNEQFF.

The chain is built from TRBV30 and TRBJ2-3, with TRBD2 matching over 7 bases. Per germline, CDR1 GTSNPN and CDR2 SVGIG (reference sequence). With 7 bases clipped from V and 0 bases from J, the junction kept 10 bases outside the gene matches. CDR3 length equals 15 residues. The CDR3 nucleotides are TGTGCCTCGGACCTTAGCGGGCTTAGCACAGATACGCAGTATTTT. It is translated as CASDLSGLSTDTQYF.

This clone was counted a single time. V gene TRBV21-1 combines with J gene TRBJ2-3. TRBV21-1 is flagged as a pseudogene. The CDR3 consists of 16 residues. Here the CDR3 DNA reads TGTGCCAGCAGCCCCCCCCCAGGGGAGGACCAAGATACGCAGTATTTT. This sequence encodes CASSPPPGEDQDTQYF.

The CDR3, as DNA: TGTGCCACAACCTCAACACCTAACTATGGCTACACCTTC. Its translation: CATTSTPNYGYTF. The chain is built from TRBV6-5 and TRBJ1-2; D ambiguous. The ends were cut back, 10 bases at V and 0 bases at J, with 12 bases in the middle. There are 13 residues in the CDR3. Germline V gene lookup returns CDR1 MNHEY and CDR2 SVGAGI.

This clone occurred a few times. This chain uses TRBV9 with TRBJ1-1, with D maybe TRBD1 (5 bases). V was clipped by 0 bases and J by 0 bases, with 6 bases between them. The CDR3 is made up of 14 amino acids. Germline loops: CDR1 SGDLS, CDR2 YYNGEE. The CDR3 loop reads CASSVEGMNTEAFF. CDR3 nucleotide sequence: TGTGCCAGCAGCGTAGAGGGGATGAACACTGAAGCTTTCTTT. The whole variable domain, remainder taken from reference TRBV9 and TRBJ1-1, is DSGVTQTPKHLITATGQRVTLRCSPRSGDLSVYWYQQSLDQGLQFLIQYYNGEERAKGNILERFSAQQFPDLHSELNLSSLELGDSALYFCASSVEGMNTEAFFGQGTRLTVV.

This clone is large (0.1 to 1%). The chain recombines TRBV5-6 with TRBJ1-3; 9 nucleotides agree with TRBD1. CDR1 is SGHDT and CDR2 is YYEEEE in the germline V gene. CDR3 length: 14 residues. V lost 3 bases, J lost 2 bases, and 0 bases stayed unmatched. This chain's CDR3 is CASSWDRAGNTIYF. The DNA for the CDR3 is TGTGCCAGCAGCTGGGACAGGGCTGGAAACACCATATATTTT.

Only a few counts were recorded for this clone. The rearrangement links TRBV30 to TRBJ2-1; TRBD2 aligns across 8 bases. Germline trimming cut 4 bases from V and 8 bases from J; bases unmatched to any gene: 10. Germline-derived CDR1 and CDR2 are GTSNPN and SVGIG (reference sequence). This CDR3 is 14 amino acids long. CDR3: CAWNLVAGGDEQFF. Written as DNA, the CDR3 is TGTGCCTGGAACCTCGTCGCGGGAGGTGATGAGCAGTTCTTC.

This chain links TRBV7-3 with TRBJ2-1; TRBD2 matches at 11 bases. The CDR3 has 16 amino acids. Germline values: CDR1 SGHTA, CDR2 FQGTGA. Trimming removed 2 bases from V and 8 bases from J; junction bases left unmatched: 8. The CDR3: CASSLVGSGRGDEQFF. The CDR3 DNA sequence: TGTGCCAGCAGCTTAGTGGGTAGCGGGAGGGGGGATGAGCAGTTCTTC.

This chain joins TRBV10-3 and TRBJ2-7; 8 nucleotides line up with TRBD2. This CDR3 comprises 13 residues. Germline lookup yields CDR1 ENHRY and CDR2 SYGVKD. J gave up 4 bases and V 8 bases, and 7 bases lay outside the gene matches. The CDR3 DNA reads TGTGCCATCGGGGGGAGCGGGGGTTACGAGCAGTACTTC. The encoded protein is CAIGGSGGYEQYF.

The CDR3 sequence: CASSLEGFGNQPQHF. CDR3 sequence (DNA): TGCGCCAGCAGCTTGGAGGGTTTCGGGAATCAGCCCCAGCATTTT. The V and J genes are TRBV5-1 and TRBJ1-5; D is undetermined. In germline, CDR1 is SGHRS, CDR2 YFSETQ. This CDR3 has 15 residues. The V end was cut by 0 bases, the J end by 4 bases, with 11 bases between.

The chain has TRBV5-1 and TRBJ2-5; 8 nucleotides align to TRBD2. The CDR3 contains 14 residues. The V gene's germline CDR1 is SGHRS and CDR2 YFSETQ. Trimming at V came to 2 bases and at J to 1 base, leaving 1 base not matched to a gene. The DNA of the CDR3 is TGCGCCAGCAGCTTTAGCGGGGTCCAAGAGACCCAGTACTTC. Its translation is CASSFSGVQETQYF.

The CDR3 is CASSLGLHQPQHF. The CDR3 region has the DNA TGTGCCAGCAGTTTAGGGCTTCATCAGCCCCAGCATTTT. The chain recombines TRBV27 with TRBJ1-5; D unresolved. This CDR3 comprises 13 residues. The V gene's germline CDR1 is MNHEY and CDR2 SMNVEV (reference sequence). The V end was cut by 2 bases, the J end by 5 bases, with 7 bases between.

This clone was found a few times. The V and J genes are TRBV20-1 and TRBJ1-1; a possible D gene is TRBD1 (5 bases). This CDR3 has 11 amino acids. Germline values: CDR1 DFQATT, CDR2 SNEGSKA (reference sequence). CDR3 sequence (DNA): TGCAGCCCCCAAGGGGACACTGAAGCTTTCTTT. This translates into CSPQGDTEAFF.

A note on this clone: Germline and junction disagree at one end, which may indicate a read error. The chain combines TRBV11-2 with TRBJ1-1; D is uncertain. Germline values: CDR1 SGHAT, CDR2 FQNNGV. The CDR3 length is 12 residues. The CDR3, as DNA: TGTGCCAGCAGCTTAGGGAGAGTTGAAGTTTTCTTT. Translation: CASSLGRVEVFF.

The rearrangement joins TRBV7-2 to TRBJ2-3, with 8 bases aligning to TRBD2. The germline CDR1 and CDR2 sequences are SGHTA and FQGNSA. The ends lost 3 bases at V and 5 bases at J; junction bases unmatched: 4. This CDR3 has 14 residues. This CDR3 is CASSLGGRIDTQYF. CDR3 bases: TGTGCCAGCAGCTTGGGCGGGAGGATAGATACGCAGTATTTT. Filled out from reference TRBV7-2 and TRBJ2-3, the complete variable domain reads GAGVSQSPSNKVTEKGKDVELRCDPISGHTALYWYRQSLGQGLEFLIYFQGNSAPDKSGLPSDRFSAERTGGSVSTLTIQRTQQEDSAVYLCASSLGGRIDTQYFGPGTRLTVL.

The chain carries TRBV9 and TRBJ2-1; TRBD1 matches at 7 bases. The germline CDR1 and CDR2 sequences are SGDLS and YYNGEE. The CDR3 length is 13 residues. V lost 3 bases and J lost 5; bases outside the gene matches: 2. The CDR3 sequence: CASSGQGDNEQFF. As DNA, the CDR3 is TGTGCCAGCAGCGGACAGGGTGACAATGAGCAGTTCTTC.

The rearrangement links TRBV6-5 to TRBJ2-3; D assignment may be TRBD1 or TRBD2 (5 bases each). Trimming left V 6 bases short and J 2 bases short, with 12 bases between. The germline gives CDR1 MNHEY, CDR2 SVGAGI. The CDR3 spans 14 residues. The CDR3 bases are TGTGCCAGCAGCGAACGAGGGACCACAGATACGCAGTATTTT. Protein sequence: CASSERGTTDTQYF.

This chain connects TRBV5-1 to TRBJ1-1; D is undetermined. Germline CDR1 and CDR2: SGHRS and YFSETQ. The CDR3 has 13 amino acids. V lost 0 bases to trimming and J lost 6 bases, with 9 bases between them. This chain's CDR3 is CASSLAAGAEAFF. CDR3 coding DNA: TGCGCCAGCAGCTTGGCCGCGGGAGCTGAAGCTTTCTTT.

This clone came up a few times. This chain joins TRBV19 and TRBJ1-1, with D uncertain. V lost 6 bases and J 1 base, leaving 12 bases between the germline ends. Germline CDR1 LNHDA, CDR2 SQIVND (reference sequence). The CDR3 totals 14 residues. The CDR3 region has the DNA TGTGCCAGTAGACCGCCTACAGCGAACACTGAAGCTTTCTTT. It yields the protein CASRPPTANTEAFF.

V usage is TRBV5-1 and J usage is TRBJ1-4, with D possibly being TRBD1 (5 bases). The length of the CDR3 is 15 residues. Germline CDR1 reads SGHRS; CDR2 reads YFSETQ. V lost 4 bases and J lost 0, with 10 bases in between. DNA for the CDR3: TGCGCCAGCAGCGGGACTACCGCAACTAATGAAAAACTGTTTTTT. It yields the protein CASSGTTATNEKLFF.

The chain recombines TRBV10-2 with TRBJ2-5, with 9 nucleotides matching TRBD1. The CDR3 has 13 residues. Germline CDR1 WSHSY, CDR2 SAAADI. The V and J ends lost 6 bases and 5 bases, in that order; junction bases with no gene match: 4. CDR3 region: CASRDRGRETQYF. CDR3 coding DNA: TGCGCCAGCAGGGACAGGGGCAGGGAGACCCAGTACTTC.

The chain links TRBV11-2 to TRBJ1-3; the match to TRBD1 covers 9 bases. V was pared by 5 bases and J by 7 bases, with 3 bases of the junction left unmatched. Looked up from germline, CDR1 is SGHAT and CDR2 is FQNNGV. The CDR3 runs to 13 residues. The CDR3 sequence is CASSLDRGNTIYF. Here the CDR3 DNA reads TGTGCCAGCAGCCTCGACAGGGGGAACACCATATATTTT.

This clone occurred once. In DNA form, the CDR3 reads TGTGCCAGCAGTTACTCGACCGGGACAGGGAACTATGGCTACACCTTC. Its translation: CASSYSTGTGNYGYTF. The rearrangement joins TRBV6-5 to TRBJ1-2; 9 positions agree with TRBD1. The CDR3 is 16 amino acids. Germline V lookup: CDR1 MNHEY, CDR2 SVGAGI. V gave up 0 bases and J gave up 2 bases; unmatched junction bases: 4.